This entry lists 5 T cell receptor beta chains sequenced from one sample in a study of cytomegalovirus exposure and HLA in healthy donors. Use of 60 Vbeta and 13 Jbeta primers characterized the PCR. The table came from immunoSEQ multiplex PCR; TCRdb's copy has only in-frame clones and leaves some out. The table records approximately 90,000 clones, 70% to 80% of them present only once. The sample comprised PBMCs. The receptors here all came from a man aged 40-49 years in good health and CMV-seronegative.

Comment on this clone: Compared with germline, one end of the junction differs, possibly owing to a read error. J is TRBJ2-7 and V is TRBV6-5; D might be TRBD2 (6 bases). CDR3 size: 13 residues. Germline values: CDR1 MNHEY, CDR2 SVGAGI. The CDR3 sequence is CASSYSLAGTPWF. The CDR3 DNA reads as TGTGCCAGCAGTTACTCCCTTGCCGGGACTCCTTGGTTC.

This clone was counted between two and nine times. V usage is TRBV6-5 and J usage is TRBJ1-6; 7 bases agree with TRBD1. Germline V lookup: CDR1 MNHEY, CDR2 SVGAGI. With V trimmed by 5 bases and J by 7 bases, 5 bases remained unmatched. This CDR3 region has 14 residues. The CDR3 nucleotides are TGTGCCAGCAGTATAGGGACAGCGAATTCACCCCTCCACTTT. Translating it yields CASSIGTANSPLHF.

The genes are TRBV11-2 and TRBJ2-7; TRBD2 matches at 10 bases. V trimming: 1 base; J trimming: 7 bases; junction bases outside the gene matches: 1. The CDR3 consists of 13 residues. CDR1 SGHAT and CDR2 FQNNGV come from the germline V gene. The CDR3 nucleotides read TGTGCCAGCAGCTTAGTACTAGCGGGGGAGCAGTACTTC. Translated: CASSLVLAGEQYF.

The V and J genes are TRBV16 and TRBJ2-1; 10 nucleotides line up with TRBD2. Germline CDR1 KGHSY, CDR2 FQNENV. V lost 2 bases to trimming and J lost 4 bases; unmatched junction nucleotides: 8. There are 17 residues in the CDR3. The CDR3 loop is CASSQTLRTSGYNEQFF. In nucleotides, the CDR3 is TGTGCCAGCAGCCAAACTCTCCGGACTAGCGGTTACAATGAGCAGTTCTTC.

CDR3: CASSPARDRDGYTF. In DNA form, the CDR3 reads TGTGCCAGCTCGCCGGCCCGGGACAGGGATGGCTACACCTTC. The rearrangement uses TRBV18 and TRBJ1-2; 9 nucleotides align to TRBD1. Per the germline V gene, CDR1 is KGHSH and CDR2 is LQKENI. There are 14 residues in the CDR3. Trimming removed 6 bases from V and 6 bases from J; junction bases left unmatched: 8.